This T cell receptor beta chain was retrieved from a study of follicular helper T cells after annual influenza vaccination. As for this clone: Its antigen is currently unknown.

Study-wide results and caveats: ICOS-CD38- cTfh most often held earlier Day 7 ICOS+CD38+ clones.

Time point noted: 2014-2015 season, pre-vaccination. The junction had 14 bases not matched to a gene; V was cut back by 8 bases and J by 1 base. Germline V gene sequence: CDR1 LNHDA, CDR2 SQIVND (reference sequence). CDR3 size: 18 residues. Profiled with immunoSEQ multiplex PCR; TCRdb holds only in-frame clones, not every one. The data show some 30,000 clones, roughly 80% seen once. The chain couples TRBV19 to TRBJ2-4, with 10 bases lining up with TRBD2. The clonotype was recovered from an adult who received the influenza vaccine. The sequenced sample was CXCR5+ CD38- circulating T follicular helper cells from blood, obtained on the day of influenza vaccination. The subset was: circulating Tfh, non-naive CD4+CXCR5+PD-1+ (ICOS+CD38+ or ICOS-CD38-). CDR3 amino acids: CASSYDSGGAWAKNIQYF. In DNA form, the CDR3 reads TGTGCCAGTTCCTATGACAGCGGGGGGGCCTGGGCCAAAAACATTCAGTACTTC.